These T cell receptor beta chains were read from a single sample in a study of vaccination effects on CD4 cells after COVID-19. Antigens for these TCRs are unknown. Measured with immunoSEQ multiplex PCR; TCRdb has only the in-frame clones, and not every one. The sample contains around 28,000 clones, about three quarters of which appear only once. The sequences come from CD4+ T cells from PBMCs cultured with HCoV-NL63 spike peptides, collected before COVID-19 vaccination. The receptors stem from a human donor who had a prior SARS-CoV-2 infection. CDR3s include the opening cysteine and the closing phenylalanine or tryptophan. A D gene is named only where the DNA matches it firmly. Clone size is shown for a subset of rows, as once, few, many or a class of expanded clone.

abundance: -; v_gene: TRBV7-2; d_gene: -; j_gene: TRBJ1-1; CDR3nt: TGTGCCAGCAGGTTTGCCGTTGTTACTGAAGCTTTCTTT; CDR3aa: CASRFAVVTEAFF
abundance: -; v_gene: TRBV6-1; d_gene: -; j_gene: TRBJ2-1; CDR3nt: TGTGCCAGCAGTGAAGCTGACTGGGGCAATGAGCAGTTCTTC; CDR3aa: CASSEADWGNEQFF
abundance: -; v_gene: TRBV10-1; d_gene: -; j_gene: TRBJ2-1; CDR3nt: TGCGCCAGCGTCGGTAGGCTATTGAATGAGCAGTTCTTC; CDR3aa: CASVGRLLNEQFF
abundance: -; v_gene: TRBV6-2/TRBV6-3; d_gene: TRBD1; j_gene: TRBJ1-2; CDR3nt: TGTGCCAGCAGTTACTCGGCCAGAGCGGACAGGGGCTATGGCTACACCTTC; CDR3aa: CASSYSARADRGYGYTF
abundance: few; v_gene: TRBV25-1; d_gene: -; j_gene: TRBJ2-1; CDR3nt: TGTGCCAGCAGTGAATACCTCGACTACAATGAGCAGTTCTTC; CDR3aa: CASSEYLDYNEQFF
abundance: -; v_gene: TRBV9; d_gene: TRBD2; j_gene: TRBJ2-1; CDR3nt: TGTGCCAGCAGTGCGACTAGCGGGGGGTACAATGAGCAGTTCTTC; CDR3aa: CASSATSGGYNEQFF
abundance: -; v_gene: TRBV19; d_gene: -; j_gene: TRBJ2-1; CDR3nt: TGTGCCAGTAGTATCGGGGATTCCTACAATGAGCAGTTCTTC; CDR3aa: CASSIGDSYNEQFF
abundance: -; v_gene: TRBV19; d_gene: TRBD2; j_gene: TRBJ2-5; CDR3nt: TGTGCCAGTACTCCCTCCGGGCGGGAGAGCCCGAGGGGGACCCAGTACTTC; CDR3aa: CASTPSGRESPRGTQYF
abundance: -; v_gene: TRBV15; d_gene: -; j_gene: TRBJ2-2; CDR3nt: TGTGCCACCAGCAGACCAAAGGATGGGCCCGGGGAGCTGTTTTTT; CDR3aa: CATSRPKDGPGELFF
abundance: -; v_gene: TRBV4-1; d_gene: -; j_gene: TRBJ2-5; CDR3nt: TGCGCCAGCAGCCAAGGGGAGCTAGCCGAGACCCAGTACTTC; CDR3aa: CASSQGELAETQYF
abundance: -; v_gene: TRBV5-8; d_gene: -; j_gene: TRBJ2-5; CDR3nt: TGTGCCAGCAGCTTGGGGCAGGTCCGGATCCAGTACTTC; CDR3aa: CASSLGQVRIQYF
abundance: once; v_gene: TRBV15; d_gene: TRBD1; j_gene: TRBJ1-5; CDR3nt: TGTGCCACCAGCAGTGGTAGGGACAGCGATAGCAATCAGCCCCAGCATTTT; CDR3aa: CATSSGRDSDSNQPQHF
abundance: -; v_gene: TRBV7-7; d_gene: -; j_gene: TRBJ1-2; CDR3nt: TGTGCTAGCAGCTTACGGGGGGTGCACTATGGCTACACCTTC; CDR3aa: CASSLRGVHYGYTF
abundance: once; v_gene: TRBV19; d_gene: -; j_gene: TRBJ1-5; CDR3nt: TGTGCCAGTAGTAAAATCGGGACGGGCAATCAGCCCCAGCATTTT; CDR3aa: CASSKIGTGNQPQHF
abundance: -; v_gene: TRBV7-7; d_gene: -; j_gene: TRBJ2-5; CDR3nt: TGTGCTAGCAGCACCCACCTTGGGGCGAAGGGAGAGACCCAGTACTTC; CDR3aa: CASSTHLGAKGETQYF
abundance: -; v_gene: TRBV4-2; d_gene: -; j_gene: TRBJ2-3; CDR3nt: TGTGCCAGCAGCCCGCGCGTGACGGCGGGGCTCTACACAGATACGCAGTATTTT; CDR3aa: CASSPRVTAGLYTDTQYF
abundance: -; v_gene: TRBV28; d_gene: -; j_gene: TRBJ1-5; CDR3nt: TGTGCCAGCAGTTTATTTCCCGGCAGGGAGAATCAGCCCCAGCATTTT; CDR3aa: CASSLFPGRENQPQHF
abundance: -; v_gene: TRBV18; d_gene: -; j_gene: TRBJ1-3; CDR3nt: TGTGCCAGCTCACCAATTGTTCTCACGGGTTACGGAAACACCATATATTTT; CDR3aa: CASSPIVLTGYGNTIYF
abundance: -; v_gene: TRBV7-7; d_gene: -; j_gene: TRBJ2-5; CDR3nt: TGTGCTAGCAGCTTAGGTTGGCAAGAGACCCAGTACTTC; CDR3aa: CASSLGWQETQYF
abundance: -; v_gene: TRBV2; d_gene: -; j_gene: TRBJ1-5; CDR3nt: TGTGCCAGCAGTGAAGCTGGGTCCTGGGGTCAGCCCCAGCATTTT; CDR3aa: CASSEAGSWGQPQHF
abundance: -; v_gene: TRBV13; d_gene: -; j_gene: TRBJ1-1; CDR3nt: TGTGCCAGCCGCTTCCAGGGGAGTGGAACTGAAGCTTTCTTT; CDR3aa: CASRFQGSGTEAFF
abundance: -; v_gene: TRBV5-4; d_gene: TRBD2; j_gene: TRBJ2-7; CDR3nt: TGTGCCAGCAGCTTGGGACTAGCGGGATCTGGCTACGAGCAGTACTTC; CDR3aa: CASSLGLAGSGYEQYF
abundance: -; v_gene: TRBV6-5; d_gene: -; j_gene: TRBJ2-7; CDR3nt: TGTGCCAGCAGTTATCCGAGTGGGAGCTCCTACGAGCAGTACTTC; CDR3aa: CASSYPSGSSYEQYF
abundance: -; v_gene: TRBV7-9; d_gene: -; j_gene: TRBJ1-5; CDR3nt: TGTGCCAGCAGCCGCGGGGGCAACCAGCCCCAGCATTTT; CDR3aa: CASSRGGNQPQHF
abundance: -; v_gene: TRBV2; d_gene: -; j_gene: TRBJ1-6; CDR3nt: TGTGCCAGCAGTGGGGACAAGCTAGCACCCCTCCACTTT; CDR3aa: CASSGDKLAPLHF
abundance: -; v_gene: TRBV4-3; d_gene: TRBD2; j_gene: TRBJ2-7; CDR3nt: TGCGCCAGCAGCCAAGATTGGGGGGGAAAGCAGTACTTC; CDR3aa: CASSQDWGGKQYF
abundance: once; v_gene: TRBV6-5; d_gene: -; j_gene: TRBJ2-2; CDR3nt: TGTGCCAGCAGTTACTCAATCCGGCCCGGGGAGCTGTTTTTT; CDR3aa: CASSYSIRPGELFF
abundance: -; v_gene: TRBV19; d_gene: -; j_gene: TRBJ2-5; CDR3nt: TGTGCCAGTAGTAGCGGTGAGGGAGAAGAGACCCAGTACTTC; CDR3aa: CASSSGEGEETQYF
abundance: -; v_gene: TRBV5-5; d_gene: -; j_gene: TRBJ1-5; CDR3nt: TGTGCCAGCAGCTTGGCGATCTGGGTGGTTCCGGGGAATCAGCCCCAGCATTTT; CDR3aa: CASSLAIWVVPGNQPQHF
abundance: -; v_gene: TRBV7-9; d_gene: -; j_gene: TRBJ2-7; CDR3nt: TGTGCCAGCAGCTTGGGCCGGAACTCCTACGAGCAGTACTTC; CDR3aa: CASSLGRNSYEQYF
abundance: -; v_gene: TRBV18; d_gene: -; j_gene: TRBJ1-1; CDR3nt: TGTGCCAGCTCACCGGTTGCGGTTTTAAGCACTGAAGCTTTCTTT; CDR3aa: CASSPVAVLSTEAFF
abundance: -; v_gene: TRBV2; d_gene: TRBD1; j_gene: TRBJ1-1; CDR3nt: TGTGCCAGCAGAGTACAGGGGTTAACTGAAGCTTTCTTT; CDR3aa: CASRVQGLTEAFF
abundance: -; v_gene: TRBV9; d_gene: TRBD2; j_gene: TRBJ2-1; CDR3nt: TGTGCCAGCAGCGCTAGAAGCGGGAGGAAGAGCTCCTACAATGAGCAGTTCTTC; CDR3aa: CASSARSGRKSSYNEQFF
abundance: -; v_gene: TRBV19; d_gene: -; j_gene: TRBJ2-2; CDR3nt: TGTGCCAGTAGTATAGTCGCATCTACTCTGTTTTTT; CDR3aa: CASSIVASTLFF
abundance: few; v_gene: TRBV6-5; d_gene: TRBD1; j_gene: TRBJ1-2; CDR3nt: TGTGCCAGCCAGAGCTGGGGGACAGCGGGCTTCTGGTCCTTC; CDR3aa: CASQSWGTAGFWSF
abundance: -; v_gene: TRBV18; d_gene: -; j_gene: TRBJ1-2; CDR3nt: TGTGCCAGCTCACCACCGACAGCTAGCTATGGCTACACCTTC; CDR3aa: CASSPPTASYGYTF
abundance: -; v_gene: TRBV12-3/TRBV12-4; d_gene: -; j_gene: TRBJ1-1; CDR3nt: TGTGCCAGCAGTTTTAGGCGTACTGAAGCTTTCTTT; CDR3aa: CASSFRRTEAFF
abundance: few; v_gene: TRBV11-2; d_gene: -; j_gene: TRBJ1-5; CDR3nt: TGTGCCAGCAGCTTAGAGGGTCAGCCCCAGCATTTT; CDR3aa: CASSLEGQPQHF
abundance: once; v_gene: TRBV6-5; d_gene: -; j_gene: TRBJ1-2; CDR3nt: TGTGCCAGCAGTACCGGGGCCCGGGGCTACACCTTC; CDR3aa: CASSTGARGYTF